Here is one T cell receptor (beta chain) with its context. Its specificity is unknown. The entry originates in a study of T cell responses to AZD1222 COVID-19 vaccine. The V gene lost 9 bases and the J gene lost 3 bases, with 17 bases spanning the gap. CDR1 is SGHRS, CDR2 YFSETQ, per germline. CDR3 length equals 14 residues. General observations from the study: Among the donors, most were white British and more were female, and clonal diversity was possibly underestimated. The breadth and depth of Spike-specific TCRs increased once two AZD1222 doses had been given.

Only in-frame clones appear in the TCRdb table, and some are missing; sequencing was by immunoSEQ multiplex PCR. Of 30,000 to 35,000 clones in the sample, approximately 80% were seen once. The V gene is TRBV5-1, the J gene TRBJ2-3; D might be TRBD2 (6 bases). The material was peripheral blood, obtained 28 days after the second AZD1222 dose. This receptor was taken from an adult who received the AZD1222 COVID-19 vaccine. The CDR3 protein is CATTSGSQTDTQYF. The CDR3 region has the DNA TGCGCCACCACGAGCGGGTCCCAAACAGATACGCAGTATTTT.